The 17 T cell receptor beta chains listed next were all sequenced from one sample in a study of blood T cell repertoires in COVID-19. The protocol was immunoSEQ multiplex PCR, while the TCRdb copy is restricted to in-frame clones and leaves out a portion. The sample has about 120,000 clones; 85% are singletons. Sequencing input: peripheral blood. The origin of the receptors is a woman of 80 years or more with acute or convalescent COVID-19.

V gene TRBV3-1 (or the pseudogene TRBV3-2) combines with J gene TRBJ2-2, with 7 nucleotides matching TRBD1. The CDR3 length is 14 residues. V shed 4 bases, J shed 7 bases, and the junction held 6 bases outside the gene matches. The V gene's germline CDR1 is LGHDT and CDR2 YNNKEL (reference sequence). CDR3 DNA: TGTGCCAGCAGCCGTACAGGGGCTAACGGGGAGCTGTTTTTT. This sequence encodes CASSRTGANGELFF.

The rearrangement joins TRBV5-6 to TRBJ1-5; the match to TRBD1 covers 10 bases. CDR1 and CDR2 from the germline V gene are SGHDT and YYEEEE. Unmatched junction bases numbered 7, after V lost 5 bases and J lost 5 bases. The CDR3 loop spans 15 amino acids. The CDR3 loop reads CASRRRTGGDQPQHF. For the CDR3, the DNA is TGTGCCAGCAGACGAAGGACAGGGGGGGATCAGCCCCAGCATTTT.

The chain employs TRBV6-2 or TRBV6-3 and TRBJ1-6, with D perhaps TRBD1 (5 bases). From germline, CDR1 is MNHEY and CDR2 SVGEGT. Trimming cost V 4 bases and J 9 bases, with 13 bases left between them. The CDR3 is 14 amino acids. CDR3 sequence reads: CASSWTPERSPLHF. The CDR3 DNA follows: TGTGCCAGCAGTTGGACACCCGAGCGTTCACCCCTCCACTTT.

J is TRBJ2-1 and V is TRBV20-1, with TRBD2 identical over 8 bases. The CDR3 length is 16 residues. Germline V CDR1 and CDR2: DFQATT, SNEGSKA (reference sequence). With V trimmed by 3 bases and J by 7 bases, 14 bases remained unmatched. The CDR3 DNA reads TGCAGTGCTAGTGGAGCGCGACTAGCGTTGTTTAATGAGCAGTTCTTC. Amino acids: CSASGARLALFNEQFF.

The CDR3 is CASSFQGAKNIQYF. Written as DNA, the CDR3 is TGTGCCAGCAGTTTTCAGGGGGCCAAAAACATTCAGTACTTC. The J gene is TRBJ2-4, the V gene TRBV28; weak D call: TRBD1 (6 bases). Trimming removed 3 bases at V and 1 base at J, with 7 bases between. The CDR3 contains 14 residues. Germline V gene lookup returns CDR1 MDHEN and CDR2 SYDVKM. The variable domain in full, completed from reference TRBV28 and TRBJ2-4, reads DVKVTQSSRYLVKRTGEKVFLECVQDMDHENMFWYRQDPGLGLRLIYFSYDVKMKEKGDIPEGYSVSREKKERFSLILESASTNQTSMYLCASSFQGAKNIQYFGAGTRLSVL.

V is TRBV7-9 and J is TRBJ1-1; D gene ambiguous. V was shortened by 4 bases and J by 1 base, with 10 bases between the two germline ends. Germline V lookup: CDR1 SEHNR, CDR2 FQNEAQ (reference sequence). CDR3 size: 14 residues. Here the CDR3 reads CASSSHEGNTEAFF. The CDR3 DNA follows: TGTGCCAGCAGCTCCCACGAGGGGAACACTGAAGCTTTCTTT.

The CDR3 sequence: CASSLNAGRETQYF. The CDR3 nucleotides are TGTGCCAGCAGCTTAAATGCAGGTCGGGAGACCCAGTACTTC. The rearrangement joins TRBV7-3 to TRBJ2-5; D is unclear. The V end lost 1 base, the J end lost 5 bases, and 11 bases lay between the germline ends. CDR3 length: 14 amino acids. Germline V gene lookup returns CDR1 SGHTA and CDR2 FQGTGA.

This clone was detected a few times. The chain joins TRBV10-1 to TRBJ2-2; D is perhaps TRBD2 (6 bases). This CDR3 has 14 residues. Germline assignment: CDR1 WNHNN and CDR2 SYGVQD (reference sequence). V was pared by 5 bases and J by 8 bases, with 15 bases between. The CDR3 region has the DNA TGCGCCAGCAGTCCCGGACGGCGGGGAGGGGAGCTGTTTTTT. It is translated as CASSPGRRGGELFF.

The V and J genes are TRBV5-5 and TRBJ2-7; 9 bases align to TRBD1. V lost 0 bases and J lost 3; bases outside the gene matches: 4. The CDR3 extends over 15 amino acids. Germline lookup yields CDR1 SGHKS and CDR2 YYEKEE (reference sequence). CDR3 amino acids: CASSLEGQGIYEQYF. Here the CDR3 DNA reads TGTGCCAGCAGCTTGGAAGGACAGGGGATCTACGAGCAGTACTTC.

The chain uses TRBV14 and TRBJ1-2; TRBD1 is a possible D gene (6 bases). The V and J ends lost 4 bases and 6 bases respectively, with 18 bases between them. The CDR3 has 15 residues. Germline V lookup: CDR1 SGHDN, CDR2 FVKESK. CDR3 bases: TGTGCCAGCAGCCCTCCTTGGGGGCGCAATCATGGCTACACCTTC. This gives the protein CASSPPWGRNHGYTF.

This chain joins TRBV18 and TRBJ1-1; no clear D. The V gene lost 2 bases and the J gene lost 4 bases, with 8 bases spanning the gap. CDR1 is KGHSH and CDR2 is LQKENI in the germline V gene. CDR3 length: 13 amino acids. CDR3 sequence reads: CASSPERRTEAFF. The CDR3 DNA reads as TGTGCCAGCTCACCAGAGAGGCGCACTGAAGCTTTCTTT. Supplemented by reference TRBV18 and TRBJ1-1, the full variable domain reads NAGVMQNPRHLVRRRGQEARLRCSPMKGHSHVYWYRQLPEEGLKFMVYLQKENIIDESGMPKERFSAEFPKEGPSILRIQQVVRGDSAAYFCASSPERRTEAFFGQGTRLTVV.

CDR3 bases: TGCGCCAGCAGCTTGGTCTCGGATGAGCAGTTCTTC. It translates to CASSLVSDEQFF. The V and J genes are TRBV5-1 and TRBJ2-1; no firm D call. Per germline, CDR1 SGHRS and CDR2 YFSETQ. The CDR3 is made up of 12 amino acids. V was cut by 0 bases and J by 8 bases, with 6 bases left in between.

CDR3 in amino acids: CASSLRYGVTEAFF. The DNA of the CDR3 is TGTGCCAGCAGCTTACGGTACGGGGTTACTGAAGCTTTCTTT. The chain employs TRBV7-2 and TRBJ1-1, with D uncertain. CDR1 is SGHTA and CDR2 is FQGNSA in the germline V gene. Between the trimmed V and J ends, which lost 2 bases and 5 bases, there was a span of 12 bases. CDR3 length: 14 amino acids.

This chain links TRBV7-9 with TRBJ1-1; no clear D gene. Germline CDR1 is SEHNR and CDR2 is FQNEAQ (reference sequence). V lost 1 base, J lost 7 bases, and 7 bases lay in between. This CDR3 contains 12 residues. The CDR3 loop is CASSLDGVEAFF. CDR3 coding DNA: TGTGCCAGCAGCTTAGACGGAGTTGAAGCTTTCTTT.

The chain is built from TRBV27 and TRBJ1-1; D is unclear. Germline V lookup: CDR1 MNHEY, CDR2 SMNVEV (reference sequence). Trimming pared 6 bases from V and 4 bases from J, leaving 12 bases between. This CDR3 has 13 residues. CDR3 sequence reads: CASRGTGSTEAFF. DNA of the CDR3: TGTGCCAGCAGAGGAACCGGGAGCACTGAAGCTTTCTTT.

This chain connects TRBV6-5 to TRBJ2-3; the match to TRBD1 covers 8 bases. This CDR3 spans 14 amino acids. The junction had 4 bases not matched to a gene; V was cut back by 6 bases and J by 2 bases. The germline V gene has CDR1 MNHEY and CDR2 SVGAGI. CDR3 loop: CASRMDRDTDTQYF. Here the CDR3 DNA reads TGTGCCAGCAGGATGGACAGGGACACAGATACGCAGTATTTT.

The chain carries TRBV19 and TRBJ1-3; 9 nucleotides align to TRBD1. V gave up 11 bases and J gave up 1 base; unmatched junction bases: 9. The CDR3 spans 15 residues. The V gene's germline CDR1 is LNHDA and CDR2 SQIVND (reference sequence). DNA for the CDR3: TGTGCCGTCGGGTTCGGGACAGGGTCTGGAAACACCATATATTTT. It encodes CAVGFGTGSGNTIYF. Filled out from reference TRBV19 and TRBJ1-3, the complete variable domain reads DGGITQSPKYLFRKEGQNVTLSCEQNLNHDAMYWYRQDPGQGLRLIYYSQIVNDFQKGDIAEGYSVSREKKESFPLTVTSAQKNPTAFYLCAVGFGTGSGNTIYFGEGSWLTVV.